What follows is one T cell receptor (beta chain) and its context. Its antigen is not identified. The data were obtained in a study of a mutant IDH1 vaccine in newly diagnosed glioma. On the study more broadly: Averaging around 42 years of age, treated patients were about 60% male and 37.5% female. Before enrollment, the patients had been treated with radiotherapy alone, temozolomide alone, or both together. Most of them had received both.

As to time point: week 5, during vaccination. Vaccine doses each comprised 300 ug of mutant IDH1 20-mer peptide, with topical imiquimod. V was cut by 4 bases and J by 6 bases, with 16 bases left in between. Per the germline V gene, CDR1 is SGHRS and CDR2 is YFSETQ. The CDR3 sequence is 14 residues long. Clones were read by immunoSEQ multiplex PCR, and TCRdb kept only the in-frame ones, dropping some. Of about 53,000 clones listed, about 88% are singletons. General study points: Most patients, 85% to 95%, showed vaccine-induced immune responses.

The sample here was PBMCs, taken from a glioma patient whose treatment included an IDH1 peptide vaccine. This chain joins TRBV5-1 and TRBJ1-2, with a tentative D call TRBD1 (6 bases). The receptor was derived from a woman aged 50 to 60 with glioma. DNA for the CDR3: TGCGCCAGCAGCCCGGGAGGGACAATAGATGGCTACACCTTC. Protein: CASSPGGTIDGYTF.